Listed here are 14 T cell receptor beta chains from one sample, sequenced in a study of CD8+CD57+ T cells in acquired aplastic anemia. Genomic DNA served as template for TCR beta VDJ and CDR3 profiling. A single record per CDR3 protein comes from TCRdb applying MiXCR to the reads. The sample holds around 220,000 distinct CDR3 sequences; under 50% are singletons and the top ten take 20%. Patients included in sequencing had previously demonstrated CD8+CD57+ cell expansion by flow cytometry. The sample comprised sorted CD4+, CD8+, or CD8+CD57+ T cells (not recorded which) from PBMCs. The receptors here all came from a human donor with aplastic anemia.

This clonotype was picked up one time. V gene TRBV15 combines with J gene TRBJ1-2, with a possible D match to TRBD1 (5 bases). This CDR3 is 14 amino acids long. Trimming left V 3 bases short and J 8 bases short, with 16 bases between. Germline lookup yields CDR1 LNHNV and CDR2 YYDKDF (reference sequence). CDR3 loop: CATSRVAGEGGYTF. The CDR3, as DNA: TGTGCCACCAGCAGGGTCGCCGGGGAGGGGGGCTACACCTTC.

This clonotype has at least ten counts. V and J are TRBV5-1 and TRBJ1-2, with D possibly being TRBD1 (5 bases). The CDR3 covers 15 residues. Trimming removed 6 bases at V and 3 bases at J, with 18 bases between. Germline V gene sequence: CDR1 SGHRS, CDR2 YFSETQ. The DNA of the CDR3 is TGCGCCAGCACCCCGGGGGACGCAAACTACTATGGCTACACCTTC. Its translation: CASTPGDANYYGYTF.

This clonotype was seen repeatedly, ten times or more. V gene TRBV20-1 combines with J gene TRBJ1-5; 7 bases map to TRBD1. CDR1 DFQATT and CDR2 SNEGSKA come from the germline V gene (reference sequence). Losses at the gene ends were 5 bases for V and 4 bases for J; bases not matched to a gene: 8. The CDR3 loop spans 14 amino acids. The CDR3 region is CSAGKAGQNQPQHF. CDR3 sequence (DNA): TGCAGTGCTGGAAAGGCGGGACAGAATCAGCCCCAGCATTTT.

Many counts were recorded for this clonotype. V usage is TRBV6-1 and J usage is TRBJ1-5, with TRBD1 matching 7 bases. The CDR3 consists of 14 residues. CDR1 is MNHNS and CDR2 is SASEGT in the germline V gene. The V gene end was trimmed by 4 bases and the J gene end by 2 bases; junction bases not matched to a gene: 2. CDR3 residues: CASSVGGGNQPQHF. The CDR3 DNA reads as TGTGCCAGCAGTGTAGGGGGCGGCAATCAGCCCCAGCATTTT.

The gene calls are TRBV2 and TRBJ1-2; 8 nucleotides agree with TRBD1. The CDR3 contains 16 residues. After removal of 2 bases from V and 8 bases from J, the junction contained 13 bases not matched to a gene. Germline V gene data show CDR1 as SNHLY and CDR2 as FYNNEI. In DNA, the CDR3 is TGTGCCAGCAGTGAATCTTCCAGGGGGCAGGAGGGAGGCTACACCTTC. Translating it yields CASSESSRGQEGGYTF.

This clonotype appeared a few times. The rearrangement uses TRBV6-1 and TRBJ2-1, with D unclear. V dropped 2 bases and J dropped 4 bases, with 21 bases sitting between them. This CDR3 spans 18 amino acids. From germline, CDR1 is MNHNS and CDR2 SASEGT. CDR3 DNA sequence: TGTGCCAGCAGTGAATGGAGACACGAGCTCTCAAAATACAATGAGCAGTTCTTC. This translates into CASSEWRHELSKYNEQFF.

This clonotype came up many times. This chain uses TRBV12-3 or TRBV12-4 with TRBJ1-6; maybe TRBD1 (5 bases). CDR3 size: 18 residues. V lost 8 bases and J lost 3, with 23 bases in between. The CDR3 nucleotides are TGTGCCAGCCTTGGGGAGGGACGGGGCCGGAGCTATAATTCACCCCTCCACTTT. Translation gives CASLGEGRGRSYNSPLHF.

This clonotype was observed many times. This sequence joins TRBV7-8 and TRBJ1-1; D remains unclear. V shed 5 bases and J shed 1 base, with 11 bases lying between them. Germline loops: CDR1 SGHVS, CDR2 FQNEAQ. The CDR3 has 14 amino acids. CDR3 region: CASSRRFQNTEAFF. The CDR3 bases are TGTGCCAGCAGCCGAAGGTTCCAGAACACTGAAGCTTTCTTT.

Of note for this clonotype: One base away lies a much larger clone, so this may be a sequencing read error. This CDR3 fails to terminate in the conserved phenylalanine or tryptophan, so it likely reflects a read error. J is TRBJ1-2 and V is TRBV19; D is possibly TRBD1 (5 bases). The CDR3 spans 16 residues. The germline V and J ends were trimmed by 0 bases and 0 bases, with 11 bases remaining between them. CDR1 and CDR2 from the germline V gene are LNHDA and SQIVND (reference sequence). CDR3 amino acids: CASSIDHRLANYGYTL. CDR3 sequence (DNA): TGTGCCAGTAGTATAGACCACAGGTTAGCTAACTATGGCTACACCCTC.

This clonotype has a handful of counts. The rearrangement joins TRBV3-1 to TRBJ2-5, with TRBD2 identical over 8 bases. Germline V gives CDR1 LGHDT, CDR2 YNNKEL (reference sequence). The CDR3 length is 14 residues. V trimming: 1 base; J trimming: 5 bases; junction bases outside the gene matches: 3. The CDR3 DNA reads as TGTGCCAGCAGCCAAGGCCCTAGCGGGGAGACCCAGTACTTC. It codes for CASSQGPSGETQYF.

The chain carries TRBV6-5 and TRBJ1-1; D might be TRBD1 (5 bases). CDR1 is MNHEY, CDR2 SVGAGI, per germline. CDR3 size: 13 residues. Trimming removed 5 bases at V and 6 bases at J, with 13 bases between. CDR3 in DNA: TGTGCCAGCAGTCCCCCAGGGATCCCTGAAGCTTTCTTT. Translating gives CASSPPGIPEAFF.

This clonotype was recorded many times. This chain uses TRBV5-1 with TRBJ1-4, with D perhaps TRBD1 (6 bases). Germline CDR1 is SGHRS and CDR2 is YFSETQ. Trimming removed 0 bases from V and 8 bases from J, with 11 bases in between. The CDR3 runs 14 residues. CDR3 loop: CASSLGQVGEKLFF. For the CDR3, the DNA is TGCGCCAGCAGCTTGGGACAGGTCGGGGAAAAACTGTTTTTT.

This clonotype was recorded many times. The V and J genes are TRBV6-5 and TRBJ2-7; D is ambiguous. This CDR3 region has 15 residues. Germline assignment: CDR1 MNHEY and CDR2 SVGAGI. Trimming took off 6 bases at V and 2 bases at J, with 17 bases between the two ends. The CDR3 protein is CASSQTDDRAYEQYF. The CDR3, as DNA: TGTGCCAGCAGCCAAACAGATGATCGAGCCTACGAGCAGTACTTC.

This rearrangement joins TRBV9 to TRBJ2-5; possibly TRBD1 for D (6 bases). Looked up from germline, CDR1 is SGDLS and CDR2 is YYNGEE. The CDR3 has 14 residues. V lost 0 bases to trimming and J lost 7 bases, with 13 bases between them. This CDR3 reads CASSVAGVGATQYF. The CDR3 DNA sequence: TGTGCCAGCAGCGTAGCAGGGGTTGGGGCGACCCAGTACTTC. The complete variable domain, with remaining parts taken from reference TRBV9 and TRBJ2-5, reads DSGVTQTPKHLITATGQRVTLRCSPRSGDLSVYWYQQSLDQGLQFLIQYYNGEERAKGNILERFSAQQFPDLHSELNLSSLELGDSALYFCASSVAGVGATQYFGPGTRLLVL.